This is a list of T cell receptor beta chains from one sample in a study of T cells in Graves' hyperthyroidism and ophthalmopathy. TCRdb recomputed calls from the multiplex PCR reads with MiXCR, one row per CDR3 protein. The sample carries 450,000 to 700,000 distinct CDR3 sequences, about 43% recorded once. The sequencing sample was made of peripheral blood or thyroid tissue (not recorded which). The receptors were sampled from a woman aged 18-35 years with Graves' hyperthyroidism. The CDR3 runs from the conserved cysteine through the conserved F or W. The D gene is left open where the match is weak. Only part of the rows carry a size: once, few, many, or a class if the clone is expanded.

CDR3	DNA	V	J	size	D
CASSLGTPPHNEQYF	TGTGCCAGCAGCTTAGGGACCCCCCCCCACAACGAGCAGTACTTC	TRBV7-8	TRBJ2-7	many	NA
CASSLGDGSYGYTF	TGTGCCAGCAGCTTAGGGGACGGTTCCTATGGCTACACCTTC	TRBV7-8	TRBJ1-2	NA	NA
CASSPVGGTEAFF	TGTGCCAGCAGCCCGGTGGGGGGCACTGAAGCTTTCTTT	TRBV3-1	TRBJ1-1	many	NA
CASSPQLFRGFGGELFF	TGTGCCAGCAGCCCCCAGCTTTTCCGGGGCTTCGGAGGGGAGCTGTTTTTT	TRBV7-3	TRBJ2-2	NA	NA
CASSGLAGTNEQFF	TGTGCCAGCAGTGGACTAGCGGGGACCAATGAGCAGTTCTTC	TRBV2	TRBJ2-1	few	TRBD2
CASSLVGRTETQYF	TGTGCCAGCAGTTTAGTCGGCAGGACGGAGACCCAGTACTTC	TRBV12-3/TRBV12-4	TRBJ2-5	few	NA
CASSFLGPYEQYF	TGTGCCAGCAGTTTTTTAGGTCCCTACGAGCAGTACTTC	TRBV12-3/TRBV12-4	TRBJ2-7	few	NA
CASSELVGYEQYF	TGTGCCAGCAGTGAATTGGTGGGCTACGAGCAGTACTTC	TRBV25-1	TRBJ2-7	many	NA
CATSSRQGRVYEQYF	TGTGCCACCAGCAGCCGACAGGGGCGGGTGTACGAGCAGTACTTC	TRBV15	TRBJ2-7	few	TRBD1
CASSQTGFKDEKLFF	TGTGCCAGCAGCCAGACAGGGTTTAAGGATGAAAAACTGTTTTTT	TRBV6-6	TRBJ1-4	NA	TRBD1
CASSYSAGAKHEQYF	TGTGCCAGCAGTTACTCTGCGGGAGCTAAGCACGAGCAGTACTTC	TRBV6-5	TRBJ2-7	many	TRBD2
CASSRGTEHFEQYF	TGTGCCAGCAGCCGCGGGACGGAGCATTTCGAGCAGTACTTC	TRBV12-3/TRBV12-4	TRBJ2-7	NA	NA
CAISETVSMNTF	TGTGCCATCAGCGAGACAGTCAGCATGAACACCTTC	TRBV10-3	TRBJ1-2	NA	NA
CASSKPGLHNSPLHF	TGTGCCAGCAGCAAGCCGGGACTGCATAATTCACCCCTCCACTTT	TRBV7-9	TRBJ1-6	many	NA
CASSPTGPDEQYF	TGTGCCAGCAGCCCCACAGGGCCGGACGAGCAGTACTTC	TRBV7-6	TRBJ2-7	NA	NA
CASSARERREAFF	TGTGCCAGCAGCGCCAGAGAGAGGCGTGAAGCTTTCTTT	TRBV9	TRBJ1-1	many	NA
CSARERQGWTSGSRPYEQYF	TGCAGTGCTAGAGAGCGACAGGGGTGGACTAGCGGGAGTCGTCCCTACGAGCAGTACTTC	TRBV20-1	TRBJ2-7	many	TRBD2
CASSLSGRGNQPQHF	TGTGCCAGCAGCTTATCAGGCCGGGGAAATCAGCCCCAGCATTTT	TRBV28	TRBJ1-5	many	NA
CASSQANEEGETQYF	TGTGCCAGCAGCCAAGCAAACGAGGAAGGAGAGACCCAGTACTTC	TRBV3-1	TRBJ2-5	NA	NA
CASNNRRGRSPLHF	TGTGCCAGCAATAACCGTCGGGGCCGCTCACCCCTCCACTTT	TRBV6-5	TRBJ1-6	NA	NA
CASSVVRVSPLHF	TGTGCCAGCAGCGTAGTTCGGGTTTCACCCCTCCACTTT	TRBV9	TRBJ1-6	many	NA
CASSVEVLGAQHF	TGTGCCAGCAGCGTAGAGGTTCTGGGGGCCCAGCATTTT	TRBV9	TRBJ1-5	few	NA
CASSGISGRAQHF	TGCGCCAGCAGCGGCATTAGCGGGAGGGCCCAGCATTTT	TRBV5-1	TRBJ1-5	NA	NA
CASSLLFTGEPREKLFF	TGTGCCAGCAGCTTACTTTTTACAGGGGAGCCTCGGGAAAAACTGTTTTTT	TRBV7-9	TRBJ1-4	many	TRBD1
CSVRQGGSTEAFF	TGCAGCGTCCGACAGGGGGGTAGCACTGAAGCTTTCTTT	TRBV29-1	TRBJ1-1	few	TRBD1
CSAGGRSGRTDTQYF	TGCAGTGCCGGGGGACGTAGCGGACGCACAGATACGCAGTATTTT	TRBV20-1	TRBJ2-3	NA	NA
CSAISSSYNEQYF	TGCAGTGCTATCTCCAGCTCCTACAATGAGCAGTACTTC	TRBV20-1	TRBJ2-7	once	NA
CASSGTGTVNTEAFF	TGTGCCAGCAGCGGGACCGGGACAGTGAACACTGAAGCTTTCTTT	TRBV12-3/TRBV12-4	TRBJ1-1	many	TRBD1
CASSPGQGMYEQYF	TGTGCCAGCAGCCCGGGACAGGGGATGTACGAGCAGTACTTC	TRBV7-6	TRBJ2-7	many	TRBD1
CASSSTGSRGTPLHF	TGTGCCAGCAGCTCGACAGGGTCGAGGGGTACACCCCTCCACTTT	TRBV11-1	TRBJ1-6	NA	TRBD1
CASQKEGQGARSPLHF	TGTGCCAGCCAGAAGGAGGGACAGGGGGCGAGATCACCCCTCCACTTT	TRBV2	TRBJ1-6	NA	TRBD1
CASSSGRALNTGELFF	TGTGCCAGCAGCTCTGGGAGGGCACTGAACACCGGGGAGCTGTTTTTT	TRBV7-6	TRBJ2-2	NA	TRBD2
CSARDGGTSGANVLTF	TGCAGTGCTAGAGATGGGGGGACTAGCGGGGCCAACGTCCTGACTTTC	TRBV20-1	TRBJ2-6	NA	TRBD2
CASSPYGEQYF	TGTGCCAGCAGCCCATATGGCGAGCAGTACTTC	TRBV7-6	TRBJ2-7	NA	NA
CSAIRGGSGNTIYF	TGCAGTGCTATCAGGGGCGGTAGTGGAAACACCATATATTTT	TRBV20-1	TRBJ1-3	many	NA
CSVDRGGQVSPEAFF	TGCAGCGTTGATCGTGGGGGGCAAGTGAGCCCTGAAGCTTTCTTT	TRBV29-1	TRBJ1-1	once	NA
CASSHLVGSGSGNTIYF	TGTGCTAGTTCCCATTTGGTAGGTTCCGGCTCTGGAAACACCATATATTTT	TRBV12-5	TRBJ1-3	many	NA
CSARDLGTYNEQFF	TGCAGTGCTAGAGATCTCGGGACCTACAATGAGCAGTTCTTC	TRBV20-1	TRBJ2-1	NA	NA
CASSYSTDRGREKLFF	TGTGCCAGCAGTTACTCGACGGACAGGGGGCGCGAAAAACTGTTTTTT	TRBV6-2/TRBV6-3	TRBJ1-4	many	TRBD1
CASSSSNVDTQYF	TGTGCCAGCAGCTCCTCTAACGTGGATACGCAGTATTTT	TRBV3-1	TRBJ2-3	NA	NA
CATSTADYCF	TGTGCCACCAGTACCGCGGATTATTGTTTT	TRBV15	TRBJ1-3	NA	NA
CASSPGPTNTEAFF	TGCGCCAGCAGCCCCGGACCGACAAACACTGAAGCTTTCTTT	TRBV5-1	TRBJ1-1	NA	NA
CSARDSHRGGVGEKLFF	TGCAGTGCTAGAGATAGTCACCGGGGGGGAGTTGGTGAAAAACTGTTTTTT	TRBV20-1	TRBJ1-4	NA	NA
CASSLSAGGPKAFF	TGTGCCAGCAGTTTAAGCGCCGGGGGGCCGAAAGCTTTCTTT	TRBV27	TRBJ1-1	NA	NA